This TCR beta chain emerged from a study of blood T cells in healthy people across ages. Study-wide context: Template switching captured about one barcoded beta molecule per two T cells.

Comment on this clonotype: Its cognate antigen is unknown.

The authors drew around 9.3 milliliters of peripheral blood from each donor. Primed by a sample-barcoded 5' primer and a J-beta primer mix, a second PCR proceeded for 7 to 11 cycles. TCRdb re-derived calls from the 5' RACE reads in MiXCR, one entry per CDR3 protein. Of over 1,200,000 distinct CDR3 sequences listed, 55% to 75% were seen once; the top ten hold 5.5% to 8%. CDR3 length: 14 residues. Per the germline V gene, CDR1 is MNHEY and CDR2 is SVGEGT. J gave up 1 base and V 8 bases, and 7 bases lay outside the gene matches. Study outcomes and limitations: The authors considered diversity estimates from one million T cells to be underestimates. Long-lived donors exceeded aged donors in naive CD4+ cells and diversity.

Sequencing used blood. This rearrangement joins TRBV6-2 or TRBV6-3 to TRBJ2-7, with 8 nucleotides matching TRBD1. The clonotype originates from a man aged 18 to 29 in good health. The CDR3 is CASLDRDRSYEQYF. In nucleotides, the CDR3 is TGTGCCAGCCTCGACCGGGACAGGTCCTACGAGCAGTACTTC.